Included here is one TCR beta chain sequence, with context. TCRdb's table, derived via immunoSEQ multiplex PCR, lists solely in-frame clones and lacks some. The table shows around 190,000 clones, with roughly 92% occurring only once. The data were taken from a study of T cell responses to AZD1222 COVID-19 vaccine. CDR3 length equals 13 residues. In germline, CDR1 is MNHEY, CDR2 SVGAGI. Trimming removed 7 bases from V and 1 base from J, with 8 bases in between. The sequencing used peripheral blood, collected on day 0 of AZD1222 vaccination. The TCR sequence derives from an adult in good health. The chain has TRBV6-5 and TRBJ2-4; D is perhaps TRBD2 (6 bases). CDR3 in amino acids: CASKGTAKNIQYF. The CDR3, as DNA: TGTGCCAGCAAGGGGACTGCCAAAAACATTCAGTACTTC.